A selection of T cell receptor beta chains follows, all from one sample in a study of T cells in Graves' hyperthyroidism and ophthalmopathy. TCRdb re-derived calls from the multiplex PCR reads in MiXCR, one entry per CDR3 protein. The sample contains 300,000 to 500,000 distinct CDR3 sequences, under 15% of which appear only once. Input material: blood. The receptors shown here come from a woman under 40 with Graves' hyperthyroidism. Both conserved end residues are part of each CDR3. Fields, in order: V gene, D gene, clone size, J gene, CDR3 protein, CDR3 DNA. The D gene is left open where the match is weak. Size values are once, few and many counts, or a class for expanded clones, and some rows have none.

V: TRBV28; D: -; size: many; J: TRBJ1-1; CDR3: CASRPRREEAFF; DNA: TGTGCCAGCAGACCGAGGCGCGAGGAAGCTTTCTTT
V: TRBV6-1; D: TRBD2; size: few; J: TRBJ2-3; CDR3: CASSRGNPGGPDTQYF; DNA: TGTGCCAGCAGTAGGGGGAACCCGGGGGGGCCAGATACGCAGTATTTT
V: TRBV3-1; D: -; size: many; J: TRBJ2-5; CDR3: CASSQDSPGSGFSETQYF; DNA: TGTGCCAGCAGCCAAGACTCCCCTGGATCGGGTTTCTCAGAGACCCAGTACTTC
V: TRBV6-1; D: TRBD1; size: -; J: TRBJ2-7; CDR3: CASSTLFGQGGHEQYF; DNA: TGTGCCAGCAGCACCTTATTCGGACAGGGGGGCCACGAGCAGTACTTC
V: TRBV30; D: -; size: many; J: TRBJ1-5; CDR3: CAWSDSHSNQPQHF; DNA: TGTGCCTGGAGTGACAGCCATAGCAATCAGCCCCAGCATTTT
V: TRBV6-6; D: -; size: many; J: TRBJ2-7; CDR3: CASSYGGNEQYF; DNA: TGTGCCAGCAGTTACGGGGGCAACGAGCAGTACTTC
V: TRBV12-3/TRBV12-4; D: -; size: few; J: TRBJ1-1; CDR3: CASNSGTQNTEAFF; DNA: TGTGCCAGCAATTCAGGGACCCAGAACACTGAAGCTTTCTTT
V: TRBV6-6; D: -; size: few; J: TRBJ2-1; CDR3: CASSYPPSHQGSNEQFF; DNA: TGTGCCAGCAGTTACCCGCCCAGCCACCAGGGAAGCAATGAGCAGTTCTTC
V: TRBV9; D: -; size: -; J: TRBJ2-7; CDR3: CASSGPAGAGGGYEQYF; DNA: TGTGCCAGCAGCGGGCCGGCGGGGGCAGGGGGCGGGTACGAGCAGTACTTC
V: TRBV9; D: -; size: many; J: TRBJ1-2; CDR3: CASSVGRGGYTF; DNA: TGTGCCAGCAGCGTCGGTCGGGGCGGCTACACCTTC
V: TRBV2; D: TRBD2; size: -; J: TRBJ2-3; CDR3: CASGGGSTDTQYF; DNA: TGTGCCAGCGGCGGGGGTTCCACAGATACGCAGTATTTT
V: TRBV9; D: TRBD2; size: -; J: TRBJ2-3; CDR3: CASSVTVPLAGNTDTQYF; DNA: TGTGCCAGCAGCGTGACAGTGCCACTAGCGGGAAACACAGATACGCAGTATTTT
V: TRBV4-2; D: -; size: -; J: TRBJ2-7; CDR3: CASSQEGSSYEQYF; DNA: TGTGCCAGCAGCCAAGAAGGTAGCTCCTACGAGCAGTACTTC
V: TRBV27; D: TRBD2; size: -; J: TRBJ2-7; CDR3: CASSLHGLAGSYEQYF; DNA: TGTGCCAGCAGTTTACATGGGCTAGCGGGATCCTACGAGCAGTACTTC
V: TRBV18; D: TRBD2; size: few; J: TRBJ2-3; CDR3: CASSPGLAGGSTDTQYF; DNA: TGTGCCAGCTCCCCGGGACTAGCGGGAGGGAGTACAGATACGCAGTATTTT
V: TRBV29-1; D: -; size: many; J: TRBJ1-1; CDR3: CSVARSDTEAFF; DNA: TGCAGCGTTGCTAGGAGCGACACTGAAGCTTTCTTT
V: TRBV28; D: -; size: many; J: TRBJ2-5; CDR3: CASFAIGAQETQYF; DNA: TGTGCCAGCTTTGCAATAGGGGCCCAAGAGACCCAGTACTTC
V: TRBV20-1; D: -; size: many; J: TRBJ2-1; CDR3: CSALTRGGSYNEQFF; DNA: TGCAGTGCCCTGACGCGGGGTGGCTCCTACAATGAGCAGTTCTTC
V: TRBV27; D: -; size: many; J: TRBJ2-5; CDR3: CASRKLSRAQETQYF; DNA: TGTGCCAGCAGAAAGTTGTCGCGGGCTCAAGAGACCCAGTACTTC
V: TRBV11-2; D: -; size: -; J: TRBJ2-5; CDR3: CASRPWGEETQYF; DNA: TGTGCCAGCAGACCCTGGGGAGAAGAGACCCAGTACTTC
V: TRBV5-1; D: -; size: few; J: TRBJ2-5; CDR3: CASSLDGGTQYF; DNA: TGCGCCAGCAGCTTGGATGGGGGGACCCAGTACTTC
V: TRBV20-1; D: TRBD1; size: -; J: TRBJ1-5; CDR3: CSAKDLETGGYNQPQHF; DNA: TGCAGTGCTAAAGATCTTGAAACAGGGGGTTACAATCAGCCCCAGCATTTT
V: TRBV27; D: -; size: -; J: TRBJ2-7; CDR3: CASSLISGEQYF; DNA: TGTGCCAGCAGTCTTATTTCGGGGGAGCAGTACTTC
V: TRBV28; D: -; size: many; J: TRBJ2-1; CDR3: CASSPITAEQFF; DNA: TGTGCCAGCAGTCCCATTACGGCTGAGCAGTTCTTC
V: TRBV24-1; D: -; size: many; J: TRBJ1-1; CDR3: CATSDSTGTGEFFF; DNA: TGTGCCACCAGTGATTCTACCGGGACGGGGGAATTTTTCTTT
V: TRBV10-1; D: -; size: few; J: TRBJ2-7; CDR3: CASSESKRGGEQYF; DNA: TGCGCCAGCAGTGAGTCGAAGAGGGGCGGCGAGCAGTACTTC